The following is a T cell receptor (beta chain) sequence with its context. Its antigen specificity is not known. Base qualities are not provided; no much larger clone lies one nucleotide away. This record belongs to a study of blood T cell repertoires in COVID-19 (dated by TCRdb to 2020 to 2021). In the study overall: Collaborator samples came from the United States, Italy and Spain and covered acute and convalescent phases of COVID-19. The dataset comprised deeply sampled blood TCRbeta repertoires from subjects exposed to, actively infected with, or recovered from COVID-19. The prospective study material was composed of cDNA or gDNA derived from T cells, B-cell-depleted T cells, or PBMCs. Nearly every sample came with metadata listing a de-identified subject ID, COVID-19 status, age in years and sex. A freely available public database, intended as a resource for researchers studying the immune response to SARS-CoV-2, is where the repertoires were released. Where available, HLA class I and class II types were taken from metadata supplied by the sample provider and were not determined by assay-based typing. Samples came from the ongoing ImmuneRACE study (first 160 participants) plus 1,254 subjects from 6 global collaborators. Results and caveats for the whole study, not just this receptor: The amount of clinical and demographic metadata varied by source and participant and was provided uncurated.

The immunoSEQ Assay, a bias-controlled multiplex PCR, was used to amplify TCRbeta CDR3 regions from genomic DNA. Processing in the source paper ran as follows. The number of nucleated cells in each sample was estimated from the amplification of reference gene primers within the assay. Sequence reads were collapsed and filtered to measure the absolute abundance of every unique TCRbeta CDR3 rearrangement. For each sample, productive Simpson clonality was calculated by taking the square root of Simpson's diversity index across productive rearrangements. The table comes from immuneACCESS by way of TCRdb, which keeps in-frame sequences with V and J called. Part of the clones is missing from these tables; in studies checked, under half for an unresolved V gene and the rest for unknown reasons. That table gives V, J and clone size, and the DNA gave D and trimming. The sample yields approximately 200,000 clones; roughly 84% were counted once. The leading ten clones occupy approximately 7.6% of the sample.

The CDR3, cysteine through phenylalanine, is 14 amino acids long. The entry retains the CDR3 DNA only, 42 bases that are in frame from base 1. Based on the germline V gene (reference sequence), the CDR1 and CDR2 sequences are DFQATT and SNEGSKA. V drops 3 bases and J drops 3 bases, leaving 12 bases in between. Enrolling through a virtual design, the prospective study's participants ranged in age from about 18 to 89 years and lived across roughly 23 United States geographic areas. In the prospective study, cohorts were assigned on the basis of participant-reported clinical history obtained from a screening survey and a study questionnaire. ImmuneRACE Cohort 3 recovered participants were defined by two consecutive negative NP/OP PCR tests, healthcare professional clearance, or symptom resolution. In the prospective study, mobile phlebotomists collected whole blood, serum and a nasopharyngeal or oropharyngeal swab from each participant. Participants in the prospective study had the option to provide additional blood draws and questionnaires over an approximately two-month period. Before DNA extraction, blood samples from the prospective study were shipped at room temperature or frozen.

Sequencing was carried out using PBMCs or T cells enriched from blood (not recorded which). This receptor was identified in a man aged 40-49 years who had recovered from COVID-19. Recombination connected TRBV20-1 to TRBJ1-5, with the D gene not confidently named. The sequence in DNA is TGCAGTGCTAGTAATACCGACTCCAATCAGCCCCAGCATTTT. This sequence encodes CSASNTDSNQPQHF.